This entry is about one T cell receptor beta chain. The target antigen is unknown. The data originate from a study of response to subunit inactivated influenza vaccine. Regarding the study as a whole: It was the authors' suggestion that each seasonal influenza vaccination recruits few new T cells.

TCRdb re-derived calls from the RT-PCR reads in MiXCR, one entry per CDR3 protein. The repertoire holds 450,000 to 600,000 distinct CDR3 sequences, with more than 15% as singletons. The CDR3 has 13 amino acids. CDR1 is MNHEY, CDR2 SVGEGT, per germline. V was shortened by 9 bases and J by 2 bases, with 14 bases between the two germline ends. Sequencing used CD4+ T cells sorted from PBMCs, obtained less than 25 months after vaccination. The clonotype originates from a man aged 50 to 69 who received an inactivated influenza vaccine. The chain employs TRBV6-2 or TRBV6-3 and TRBJ2-7, with D maybe TRBD1 (5 bases). The CDR3 protein is CASKSDTTYEQYF. DNA of the CDR3: TGTGCCAGTAAGTCGGACACGACCTACGAGCAGTACTTC.